Detailed here is one T cell receptor (beta chain). Trimming removed 0 bases at V and 2 bases at J, with 9 bases between. Germline CDR1 is SGHRS and CDR2 is YFSETQ. The CDR3 length is 14 residues. This record belongs to a study of control samples from healthy donors and cancer patients. Assay used: immunoSEQ multiplex PCR; TCRdb lists only in-frame clones, some missing. The data hold about 120,000 clones, with 89% observed a single time. V and J are TRBV5-1 and TRBJ2-7, with unresolved D. The sequence was obtained from a man aged 50-59 years in good health. Sequencing was carried out using blood. CDR3 protein: CASSLEVRTYEQYF. The CDR3 DNA reads TGCGCCAGCAGCTTGGAGGTCAGGACCTACGAGCAGTACTTC.